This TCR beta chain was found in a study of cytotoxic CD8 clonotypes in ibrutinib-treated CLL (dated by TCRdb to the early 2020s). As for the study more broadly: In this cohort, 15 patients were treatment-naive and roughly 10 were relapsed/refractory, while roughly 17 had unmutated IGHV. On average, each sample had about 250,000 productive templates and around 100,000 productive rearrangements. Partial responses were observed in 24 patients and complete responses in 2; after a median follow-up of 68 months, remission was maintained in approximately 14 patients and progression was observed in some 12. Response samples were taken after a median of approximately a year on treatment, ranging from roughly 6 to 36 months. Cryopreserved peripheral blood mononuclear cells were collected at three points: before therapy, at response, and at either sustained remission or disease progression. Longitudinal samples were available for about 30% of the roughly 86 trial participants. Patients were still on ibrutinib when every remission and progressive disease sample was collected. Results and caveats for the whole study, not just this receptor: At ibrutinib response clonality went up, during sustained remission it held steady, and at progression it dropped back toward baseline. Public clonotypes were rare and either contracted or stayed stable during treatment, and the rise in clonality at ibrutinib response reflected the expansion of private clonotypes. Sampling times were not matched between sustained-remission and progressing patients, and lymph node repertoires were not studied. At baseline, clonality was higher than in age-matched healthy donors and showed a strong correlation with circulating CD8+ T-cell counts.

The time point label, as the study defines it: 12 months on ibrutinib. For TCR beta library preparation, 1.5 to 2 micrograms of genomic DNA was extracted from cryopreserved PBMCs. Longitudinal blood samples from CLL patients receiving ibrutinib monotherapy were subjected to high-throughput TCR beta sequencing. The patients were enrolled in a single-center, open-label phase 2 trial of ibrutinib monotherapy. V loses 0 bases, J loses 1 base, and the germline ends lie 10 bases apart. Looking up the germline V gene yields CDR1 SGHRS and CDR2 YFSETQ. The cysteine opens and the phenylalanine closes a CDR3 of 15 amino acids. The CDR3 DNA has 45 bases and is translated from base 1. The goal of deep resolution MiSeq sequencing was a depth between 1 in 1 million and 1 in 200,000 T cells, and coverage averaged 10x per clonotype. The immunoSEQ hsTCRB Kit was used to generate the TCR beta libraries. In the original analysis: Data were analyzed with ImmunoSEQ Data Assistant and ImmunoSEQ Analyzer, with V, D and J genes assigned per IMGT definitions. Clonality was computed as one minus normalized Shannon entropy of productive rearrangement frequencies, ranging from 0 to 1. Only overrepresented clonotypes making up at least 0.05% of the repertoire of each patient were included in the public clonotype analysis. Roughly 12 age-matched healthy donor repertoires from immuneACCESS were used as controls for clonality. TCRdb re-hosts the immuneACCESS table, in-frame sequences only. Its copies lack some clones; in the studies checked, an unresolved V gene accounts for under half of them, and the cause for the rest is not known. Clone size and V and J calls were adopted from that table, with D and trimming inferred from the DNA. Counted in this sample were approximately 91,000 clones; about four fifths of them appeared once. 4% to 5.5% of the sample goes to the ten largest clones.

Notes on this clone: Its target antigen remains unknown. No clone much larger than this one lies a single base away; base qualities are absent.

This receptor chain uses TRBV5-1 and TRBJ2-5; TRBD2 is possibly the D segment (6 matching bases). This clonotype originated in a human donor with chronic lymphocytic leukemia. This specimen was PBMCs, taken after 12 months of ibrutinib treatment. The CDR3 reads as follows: CASSLGLVRQETQYF. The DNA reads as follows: TGCGCCAGCAGCTTGGGACTAGTCCGCCAAGAGACCCAGTACTTC.